Listed below are T cell receptor beta chains from one sample, sequenced in a study of glioma-infiltrating T cells. One entry per CDR3 protein, called by TCRdb with MiXCR from the multiplex PCR reads. This sample has about 130,000 distinct CDR3 sequences, with under 25% found just once. The sequencing input was glioma tissue, nonneoplastic brain tissue, or PBMCs (not recorded which). All receptors derive from a human donor with low-grade glioma or glioblastoma, undergoing nonglioma brain surgery, or in good health (not recorded which). Both conserved end residues are part of each CDR3. D genes are given only for firm matches. Clone size is shown for a subset of rows, as once, few, many or a class of expanded clone.

cdr3_nt: TGCGCCAGCAGCCAAGTTGTAGCTAGCGGGGGGCGATGGAAAAACATTCAGTACTTC
cdr3_aa: CASSQVVASGGRWKNIQYF
v_call: TRBV4-1
d_call: TRBD2
j_call: TRBJ2-4
clone_size: NA

cdr3_nt: TGTGCCACCCGGGGGACAGGGGGAGAATCGAACTATGGCTACACCTTC
cdr3_aa: CATRGTGGESNYGYTF
v_call: TRBV24-1
d_call: TRBD1
j_call: TRBJ1-2
clone_size: few

cdr3_nt: TGTGCCAGCAGCTTCGAGACAGGAGGCACTGAAGCTTTCTTT
cdr3_aa: CASSFETGGTEAFF
v_call: TRBV7-9
d_call: NA
j_call: TRBJ1-1
clone_size: few

cdr3_nt: TGTGCCAGCAGCCCCCCCCTTGACAGCTTCAATCAGCCCCAGCATTTT
cdr3_aa: CASSPPLDSFNQPQHF
v_call: TRBV7-3
d_call: NA
j_call: TRBJ1-5
clone_size: few

cdr3_nt: TGTGCCAGCAACCTACCAGGGGGCGGCACAGATACGCAGTATTTT
cdr3_aa: CASNLPGGGTDTQYF
v_call: TRBV27
d_call: TRBD1
j_call: TRBJ2-3
clone_size: few

cdr3_nt: TGCAGTGCTTATCTTCAGGGGGTGGATGAAAAACTGTTTTTT
cdr3_aa: CSAYLQGVDEKLFF
v_call: TRBV20-1
d_call: TRBD1
j_call: TRBJ1-4
clone_size: few

cdr3_nt: TGTGCCAGCAGCGCACGCAGGGGAGGCAATCAGCCCCAGCATTTT
cdr3_aa: CASSARRGGNQPQHF
v_call: TRBV3-1
d_call: NA
j_call: TRBJ1-5
clone_size: few

cdr3_nt: TGTGCCAGTAGTGTCCTCGGCGGGGCTTACAATGAGCAGTTCTTC
cdr3_aa: CASSVLGGAYNEQFF
v_call: TRBV19
d_call: NA
j_call: TRBJ2-1
clone_size: many

cdr3_nt: TGTGCCAGCAGCTTAGCATTGTACACTGAAGCTTTCTTT
cdr3_aa: CASSLALYTEAFF
v_call: TRBV7-2
d_call: NA
j_call: TRBJ1-1
clone_size: many

cdr3_nt: TGTGCCAGTAGTATAGATCCCTTGGGACCTAGCAATCAGCCCCAGCATTTT
cdr3_aa: CASSIDPLGPSNQPQHF
v_call: TRBV19
d_call: NA
j_call: TRBJ1-5
clone_size: few

cdr3_nt: TGTGCCAGCAGTTTAAGCAGGAACCACCCGGAGCTGTTTTTT
cdr3_aa: CASSLSRNHPELFF
v_call: TRBV27
d_call: NA
j_call: TRBJ2-2
clone_size: NA

cdr3_nt: TGTGCCAGCAGCGCCTCTATGAACACTGAAGCTTTCTTT
cdr3_aa: CASSASMNTEAFF
v_call: TRBV14
d_call: NA
j_call: TRBJ1-1
clone_size: many

cdr3_nt: TGCGCCAGCAGCCAAGAATGGAACAATGAGCAGTTCTTC
cdr3_aa: CASSQEWNNEQFF
v_call: TRBV4-1
d_call: NA
j_call: TRBJ2-1
clone_size: many

cdr3_nt: TGTGCCAGTAGTATATCCCCGGGACCGGGGAGAGAGGAGACCCAGTACTTC
cdr3_aa: CASSISPGPGREETQYF
v_call: TRBV19
d_call: NA
j_call: TRBJ2-5
clone_size: few

cdr3_nt: TGTGCCAGCAGCGCGAGGGGGGCGGGGGGTAAGAATGAGCAGTTCTTC
cdr3_aa: CASSARGAGGKNEQFF
v_call: TRBV11-3
d_call: TRBD2
j_call: TRBJ2-1
clone_size: few

cdr3_nt: TGTGCCAGCAGTGCCGCAGGGCGGGAGACCCAGTACTTC
cdr3_aa: CASSAAGRETQYF
v_call: TRBV6-1
d_call: NA
j_call: TRBJ2-5
clone_size: many

cdr3_nt: TGCGCCAGCAGCCAAGATTTCAGGACAGATAATGAAAAACTGTTTTTT
cdr3_aa: CASSQDFRTDNEKLFF
v_call: TRBV4-1
d_call: NA
j_call: TRBJ1-4
clone_size: NA

cdr3_nt: TGTGCCAGCAGCTTAGGGACAGGGCCCCAGCATTTT
cdr3_aa: CASSLGTGPQHF
v_call: TRBV7-9
d_call: TRBD1
j_call: TRBJ1-5
clone_size: once

cdr3_nt: TGTGCCAGCAGTTACGCGGGGCTCCAAGAGACCCAGTACTTC
cdr3_aa: CASSYAGLQETQYF
v_call: TRBV6-1
d_call: NA
j_call: TRBJ2-5
clone_size: few

cdr3_nt: TGCAGTGCCCAGGCGGTAGGGGGCTATAATTCACCCCTCCACTTT
cdr3_aa: CSAQAVGGYNSPLHF
v_call: TRBV20-1
d_call: NA
j_call: TRBJ1-6
clone_size: few

cdr3_nt: TGTGCCAGCAGCACGACTAGCGGGGGGGCCTCCTACAATGAGCAGTTCTTC
cdr3_aa: CASSTTSGGASYNEQFF
v_call: TRBV7-9
d_call: TRBD2
j_call: TRBJ2-1
clone_size: NA

cdr3_nt: TGTGCCAGCAGCCAACGGTACAATGAGCAGTTCTTC
cdr3_aa: CASSQRYNEQFF
v_call: TRBV3-1
d_call: NA
j_call: TRBJ2-1
clone_size: few

cdr3_nt: TGCAGTGCTAGATTACCGGGACTAGCGGGGGTCACGGAGCAGTTCTTC
cdr3_aa: CSARLPGLAGVTEQFF
v_call: TRBV20-1
d_call: TRBD2
j_call: TRBJ2-1
clone_size: many

cdr3_nt: TGTGCCAGCAGCCAGGGAGGGACTCAACGGAACAATGAGCAGTTCTTC
cdr3_aa: CASSQGGTQRNNEQFF
v_call: TRBV4-2
d_call: TRBD2
j_call: TRBJ2-1
clone_size: NA

cdr3_nt: TGCGCCAGCAGCTCAGGACCCGGCAATGAGCAGTTCTTC
cdr3_aa: CASSSGPGNEQFF
v_call: TRBV5-1
d_call: NA
j_call: TRBJ2-1
clone_size: NA

cdr3_nt: TGTGCCAGCAGCTTAGGGACAGGAAACAATCAGCCCCAGCATTTT
cdr3_aa: CASSLGTGNNQPQHF
v_call: TRBV7-9
d_call: TRBD1
j_call: TRBJ1-5
clone_size: NA

cdr3_nt: TGCGCCAGCAGCTTGGCCGTGGGGAACACTGAAGCTTTCTTT
cdr3_aa: CASSLAVGNTEAFF
v_call: TRBV5-1
d_call: NA
j_call: TRBJ1-1
clone_size: NA

cdr3_nt: TGTGCCAGCAGCCGATTAGGCCAGATAGATCAGCCCCAGCATTTT
cdr3_aa: CASSRLGQIDQPQHF
v_call: TRBV28
d_call: NA
j_call: TRBJ1-5
clone_size: many

cdr3_nt: TGTGCCAGCAATAATCCAAGGGGCGGGGCGACTAGCACAGATACGCAGTATTTT
cdr3_aa: CASNNPRGGATSTDTQYF
v_call: TRBV19
d_call: NA
j_call: TRBJ2-3
clone_size: NA

cdr3_nt: TGTGCCAGCAGCGGAGGGACAGGGTTCTTTAGCAATCAGCCCCAGCATTTT
cdr3_aa: CASSGGTGFFSNQPQHF
v_call: TRBV7-8
d_call: TRBD1
j_call: TRBJ1-5
clone_size: many

cdr3_nt: TGTGCCACCAGTGACCGGACAGGGGGCAATATGGCCCAGTACTTC
cdr3_aa: CATSDRTGGNMAQYF
v_call: TRBV24-1
d_call: TRBD1
j_call: TRBJ2-5
clone_size: few

cdr3_nt: TGTGCCAGCAGCTTGGGGGACAGGGGTCAAGAAGCTTTCTTT
cdr3_aa: CASSLGDRGQEAFF
v_call: TRBV7-3
d_call: TRBD1
j_call: TRBJ1-1
clone_size: many

cdr3_nt: TGTGCCAGCAGTACCCTCCCACGTTCGAACACTGAAGCTTTCTTT
cdr3_aa: CASSTLPRSNTEAFF
v_call: TRBV6-1
d_call: NA
j_call: TRBJ1-1
clone_size: many

cdr3_nt: TGTGCCATCAGTGACACCGGGACAGCCAAAAACATTCAGTACTTC
cdr3_aa: CAISDTGTAKNIQYF
v_call: TRBV10-3
d_call: NA
j_call: TRBJ2-4
clone_size: few

cdr3_nt: TGTGCCACCAGCGACGGGATTAGCAATCAGCCCCAGCATTTT
cdr3_aa: CATSDGISNQPQHF
v_call: TRBV24-1
d_call: NA
j_call: TRBJ1-5
clone_size: NA

cdr3_nt: TGTGCCAGCAGATCGGGGTTAAACACTGAAGCTTTCTTT
cdr3_aa: CASRSGLNTEAFF
v_call: TRBV7-2
d_call: NA
j_call: TRBJ1-1
clone_size: few

cdr3_nt: TGTGCCAGCAGTTACTCCGGGCCGACAACTAATGAAAAACTGTTTTTT
cdr3_aa: CASSYSGPTTNEKLFF
v_call: TRBV6-6
d_call: NA
j_call: TRBJ1-4
clone_size: NA

cdr3_nt: TGTGCCAGCAGTGAAGATAGGACTTATAGCAATCAGCCCCAGCATTTT
cdr3_aa: CASSEDRTYSNQPQHF
v_call: TRBV2
d_call: NA
j_call: TRBJ1-5
clone_size: NA

cdr3_nt: TGTGCCAGCAGCCAAGTGTCATACTATGGCTACACCTTC
cdr3_aa: CASSQVSYYGYTF
v_call: TRBV3-1
d_call: NA
j_call: TRBJ1-2
clone_size: NA

cdr3_nt: TGCAGTGCCCTTTATTACACCCCTAACTATGGCTACACCTTC
cdr3_aa: CSALYYTPNYGYTF
v_call: TRBV20-1
d_call: NA
j_call: TRBJ1-2
clone_size: many

cdr3_nt: TGTGCCACCAGTGGACAGTTCAATCAGCCCCAGCATTTT
cdr3_aa: CATSGQFNQPQHF
v_call: TRBV24-1
d_call: NA
j_call: TRBJ1-5
clone_size: NA

cdr3_nt: TGTGCCAGCAGTTCACAGGGGTGGGCCATGAACACTGAAGCTTTCTTT
cdr3_aa: CASSSQGWAMNTEAFF
v_call: TRBV27
d_call: TRBD1
j_call: TRBJ1-1
clone_size: many

cdr3_nt: TGTGCCAGCAGTTACTCGATTCCCCCCGCCGTTAATTCACCCCTCCACTTT
cdr3_aa: CASSYSIPPAVNSPLHF
v_call: TRBV6-6
d_call: NA
j_call: TRBJ1-6
clone_size: many

cdr3_nt: TGTGCCAGCAGGGGGGCGGTCGGCGGTCAGCCCCAGCATTTT
cdr3_aa: CASRGAVGGQPQHF
v_call: TRBV2
d_call: NA
j_call: TRBJ1-5
clone_size: NA

cdr3_nt: TGCAGTGCTAGAGATAAGCTGGGACTAGCGGTTTCAGATACGCAGTATTTT
cdr3_aa: CSARDKLGLAVSDTQYF
v_call: TRBV20-1
d_call: TRBD2
j_call: TRBJ2-3
clone_size: many

cdr3_nt: TGCGCCAGCAGCCCGGCGGGGAACTATGGCTACACCTTC
cdr3_aa: CASSPAGNYGYTF
v_call: TRBV5-1
d_call: NA
j_call: TRBJ1-2
clone_size: NA

cdr3_nt: TGTGCCAGCAGTGAATCCTCCCAGGGGGCGGGGGGCTACACCTTC
cdr3_aa: CASSESSQGAGGYTF
v_call: TRBV25-1
d_call: TRBD1
j_call: TRBJ1-2
clone_size: many